The clone carrying this T cell receptor (beta chain) appeared a single time. Its target is not known. The sample is drawn from a study of T cell responses to AZD1222 COVID-19 vaccine. The study's findings and limits: It was only a handful of AZD1222 recipients who were seropositive at baseline. Spike was spanned by vaccine-associated CD4 TCRs, which were dominant at 160-218 and 743-854. Spike-specific TCR breadth and depth went up after people got two AZD1222 doses.

Between the trimmed V and J ends, which lost 7 bases and 4 bases, there was a span of 19 bases. CDR3 size: 15 residues. Germline CDR1 reads MDHEN; CDR2 reads SYDVKM. Clones were read by immunoSEQ multiplex PCR, and TCRdb kept only the in-frame ones, dropping some. The sample has 100,000 to 120,000 clones, around 88% seen once. The study pooled second doses at about 4 or about 12 weeks. This TCR came from an adult who received the AZD1222 COVID-19 vaccine. Material: peripheral blood, obtained 28 days after the second AZD1222 dose. The V call is TRBV28, the J call TRBJ1-1; perhaps TRBD1 as D (5 bases). The CDR3 DNA reads as TGTGCCAGCACCTCGACGGGGGGTCTTGGCACTGAAGCTTTCTTT. Translating it yields CASTSTGGLGTEAFF.